Below are 12 T cell receptor beta chains sequenced from a single sample in a study of blood T cells in healthy people across ages. With a J-beta primer mix and a sample-barcoded 5' primer, a second PCR ran about 7 to 11 cycles. TCRdb reprocessed the 5' RACE reads via MiXCR and lists one record per CDR3 protein. The sample includes around 780,000 distinct CDR3 sequences, around 24% seen only once; the top ten take around 2.9%. These data were also filed under a second study, of T cells of mothers and their children.

Sequenced sample: blood. The receptors originated from a boy aged 5-17 years in good health.

The V gene is TRBV12-3 or TRBV12-4, the J gene TRBJ2-1, with D tentatively TRBD1 (5 bases). The J call may be wrong; the DNA end is better matched by TRBJ2-5. CDR3 length: 16 residues. Here the CDR3 DNA reads TGTGCCAGCAGTAGGTCAGGGTTTGAGGTAGGAGAGACCCAGTACTTC. Amino acid sequence: CASSRSGFEVGETQYF.

The chain combines TRBV3-1 with TRBJ1-3; 7 nucleotides match TRBD1. Trimming at V came to 6 bases and at J to 5 bases, leaving 4 bases not matched to a gene. Looked up from germline, CDR1 is LGHDT and CDR2 is YNNKEL (reference sequence). CDR3 length: 13 amino acids. The CDR3 DNA reads TGTGCCAGCAGGTGGGACAGCCGAAACACCATATATTTT. Amino acid sequence: CASRWDSRNTIYF.

This clonotype came up a few times. The chain carries TRBV18 and TRBJ1-2; 9 nucleotides agree with TRBD1. CDR3 length: 14 residues. The J segment lost 7 bases and the V segment lost 5 bases, leaving 8 bases of the junction unmatched. The germline V gene encodes CDR1 KGHSH and CDR2 LQKENI. CDR3 region: CASSSGQGSSGYTF. The CDR3 DNA reads TGTGCCAGCTCATCGGGACAGGGATCTTCTGGCTACACCTTC.

The J gene is TRBJ2-3, the V gene TRBV5-1; TRBD2 might be the D (7 bases). The CDR3 has 16 residues. Germline CDR1 is SGHRS and CDR2 is YFSETQ. Trimming removed 0 bases from V and 3 bases from J, with 14 bases in between. Here the CDR3 reads CASSLVRGARTDTQYF. The CDR3 nucleotides read TGCGCCAGCAGCTTGGTTCGGGGGGCGAGGACAGATACGCAGTATTTT.

V usage is TRBV19 and J usage is TRBJ1-5, with D uncertain. V lost 6 bases and J lost 9, with 15 bases in between. The CDR3 loop spans 13 amino acids. The germline V gene encodes CDR1 LNHDA and CDR2 SQIVND (reference sequence). The CDR3 bases are TGTGCCAGTAGCCCAATCGGAGCAGGGCCCCAGCATTTT. Translating it yields CASSPIGAGPQHF.

This clonotype came up a few times. J is TRBJ2-6 and V is TRBV5-1; possibly TRBD1 for D (6 bases). V was cut by 0 bases and J by 0 bases, with 16 bases left in between. This CDR3 contains 19 residues. CDR1 is SGHRS, CDR2 YFSETQ, per germline. CDR3 nucleotide sequence: TGCGCCAGCAGCTTGGCACCAGGGGTCCTTTCCTCTGGGGCCAACGTCCTGACTTTC. This codes for CASSLAPGVLSSGANVLTF.

V usage is TRBV20-1 and J usage is TRBJ2-1, with TRBD1 identical over 7 bases. Germline CDR1 reads DFQATT; CDR2 reads SNEGSKA (reference sequence). The CDR3 loop spans 14 amino acids. V was pared by 6 bases and J by 5 bases, with 10 bases of the junction left unmatched. CDR3 coding DNA: TGCAGTGCCAGGTCCGACAGGGATCACAATGAGCAGTTCTTC. Translated, it gives CSARSDRDHNEQFF.

The sample holds a few counts of this clonotype. The V call is TRBV5-6, the J call TRBJ1-4; TRBD1 agrees at 7 bases. The V gene end was trimmed by 4 bases and the J gene end by 3 bases; junction bases not matched to a gene: 6. The CDR3 length is 15 residues. Germline-derived CDR1 and CDR2 are SGHDT and YYEEEE. The CDR3 is CASSRDRYSNEKLFF. The CDR3 DNA is TGTGCCAGCAGCAGGGACAGATATTCTAATGAAAAACTGTTTTTT.

This clonotype was observed at least ten times. CDR3 in DNA: TGTGCCAGCAGCGTAGACTCTAGCTACGAGCAGTACTTC. Residues: CASSVDSSYEQYF. The chain is built from TRBV9 and TRBJ2-7; D ambiguous. There are 13 residues in the CDR3. Germline V gene lookup returns CDR1 SGDLS and CDR2 YYNGEE. Trimming removed 0 bases from V and 3 bases from J, with 7 bases in between.

The rearrangement links TRBV2 to TRBJ1-5; 8 nucleotides line up with TRBD1. The CDR3 runs 15 residues. V was pared by 6 bases and J by 3 bases, with 7 bases of the junction left unmatched. Per the germline V gene, CDR1 is SNHLY and CDR2 is FYNNEI. The DNA of the CDR3 is TGTGCCAGCAGCTCTACAGGGGGTTACAATCAGCCCCAGCATTTT. Translating gives CASSSTGGYNQPQHF.

The chain carries TRBV24-1 and TRBJ2-3, with 8 bases matching TRBD1. The germline CDR1 and CDR2 sequences are KGHDR and SFDVKD. The CDR3 contains 16 residues. Unmatched junction bases numbered 6, after V lost 4 bases and J lost 1 base. This CDR3 reads CATSDPKTGGTDTQYF. The CDR3 DNA reads TGTGCCACCAGTGACCCCAAGACAGGGGGCACAGATACGCAGTATTTT.

The sample holds a few counts of this clonotype. The CDR3 here is CASSQGGEGARTEAFF. CDR3 bases: TGTGCCAGCAGCCAAGGCGGGGAGGGCGCGCGGACTGAAGCTTTCTTT. This chain links TRBV4-2 with TRBJ1-1; D is undetermined. V gave up 1 base and J gave up 5 bases, with 17 bases separating them. The CDR3 extends over 16 amino acids. CDR1 is LGHNA and CDR2 is YNFKEQ in the germline V gene.